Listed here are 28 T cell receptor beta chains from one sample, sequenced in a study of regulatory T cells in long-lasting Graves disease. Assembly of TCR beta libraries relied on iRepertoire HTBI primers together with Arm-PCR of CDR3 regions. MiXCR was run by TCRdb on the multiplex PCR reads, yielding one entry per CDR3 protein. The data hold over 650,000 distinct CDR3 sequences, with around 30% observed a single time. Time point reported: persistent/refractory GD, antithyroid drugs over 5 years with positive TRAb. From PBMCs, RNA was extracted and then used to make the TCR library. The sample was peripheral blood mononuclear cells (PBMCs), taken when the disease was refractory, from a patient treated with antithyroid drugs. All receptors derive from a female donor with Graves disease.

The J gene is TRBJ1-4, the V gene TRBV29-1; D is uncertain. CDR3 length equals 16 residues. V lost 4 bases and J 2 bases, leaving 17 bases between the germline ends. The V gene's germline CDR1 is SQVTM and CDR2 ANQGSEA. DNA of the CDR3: TGCAGCGTTGGGGCAGCAGGTCACCGTACTAATGAAAAACTGTTTTTT. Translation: CSVGAAGHRTNEKLFF. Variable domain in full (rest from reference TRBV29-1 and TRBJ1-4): SAVISQKPSRDICQRGTSLTIQCQVDSQVTMMFWYRQQPGQSLTLIATANQGSEATYESGFVIDKFPISRPNLTFSTLTVSNMSPEDSSIYLCSVGAAGHRTNEKLFFGSGTQLSVL.

The CDR3 loop is CASSYARDISSGHSSYNEQFF. DNA of the CDR3: TGTGCCAGCAGTTACGCCCGGGACATATCTAGCGGCCACAGCTCCTACAATGAGCAGTTCTTC. The chain uses TRBV6-5 and TRBJ2-1, with D maybe TRBD2 (7 bases). There are 21 residues in the CDR3. Germline V gives CDR1 MNHEY, CDR2 SVGAGI. Between the trimmed V and J ends, which lost 2 bases and 0 bases, there was a span of 26 bases.

In DNA form, the CDR3 reads TGCGCCAGCCGCAGGGGACTGGTCGACGAGCAGTACTTC. Its protein is CASRRGLVDEQYF. The gene calls are TRBV5-1 and TRBJ2-7, with D perhaps TRBD1 or TRBD2 (6 bases each). Germline V gene sequence: CDR1 SGHRS, CDR2 YFSETQ. The CDR3 runs to 13 residues. The V end lost 7 bases, the J end lost 5 bases, and 16 bases lay between the germline ends.

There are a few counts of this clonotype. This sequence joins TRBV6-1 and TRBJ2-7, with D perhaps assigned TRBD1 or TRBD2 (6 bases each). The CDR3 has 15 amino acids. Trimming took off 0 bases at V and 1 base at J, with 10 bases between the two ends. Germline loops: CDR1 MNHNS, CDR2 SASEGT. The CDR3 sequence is CASSEAWGASYEQYF. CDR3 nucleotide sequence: TGTGCCAGCAGTGAAGCCTGGGGGGCATCCTACGAGCAGTACTTC.

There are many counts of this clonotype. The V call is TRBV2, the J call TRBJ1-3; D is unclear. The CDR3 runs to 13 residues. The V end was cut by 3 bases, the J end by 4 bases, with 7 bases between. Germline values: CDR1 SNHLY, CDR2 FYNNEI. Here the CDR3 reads CASSDLPGNTIYF. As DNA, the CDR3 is TGTGCCAGCAGTGATCTCCCAGGAAACACCATATATTTT.

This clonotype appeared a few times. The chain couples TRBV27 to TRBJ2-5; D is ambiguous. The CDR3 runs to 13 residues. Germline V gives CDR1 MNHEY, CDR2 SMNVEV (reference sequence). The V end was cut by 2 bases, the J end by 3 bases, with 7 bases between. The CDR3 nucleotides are TGTGCCAGCAGTTTAAGTCTAAAAGAGACCCAGTACTTC. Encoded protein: CASSLSLKETQYF.

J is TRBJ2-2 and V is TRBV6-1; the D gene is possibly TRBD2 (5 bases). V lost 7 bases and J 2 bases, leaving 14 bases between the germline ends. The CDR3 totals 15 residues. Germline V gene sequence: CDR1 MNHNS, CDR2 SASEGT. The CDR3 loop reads CASKLGSENTGELFF. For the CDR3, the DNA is TGTGCCAGCAAATTGGGTAGCGAAAACACCGGGGAGCTGTTTTTT.

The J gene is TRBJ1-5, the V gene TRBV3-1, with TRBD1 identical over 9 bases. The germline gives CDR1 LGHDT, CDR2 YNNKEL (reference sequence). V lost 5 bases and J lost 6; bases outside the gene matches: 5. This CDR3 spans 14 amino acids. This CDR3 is CASSTGTGSQPQHF. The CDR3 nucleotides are TGTGCCAGCAGCACCGGGACAGGGAGTCAGCCCCAGCATTTT.

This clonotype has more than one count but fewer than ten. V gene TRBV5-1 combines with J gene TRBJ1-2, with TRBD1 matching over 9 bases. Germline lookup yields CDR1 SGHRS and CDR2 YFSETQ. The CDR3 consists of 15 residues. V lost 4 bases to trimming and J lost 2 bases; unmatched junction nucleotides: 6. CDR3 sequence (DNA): TGCGCCAGCAGCGCACAGGGGGCGGGGAACTATGGCTACACCTTC. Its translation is CASSAQGAGNYGYTF.

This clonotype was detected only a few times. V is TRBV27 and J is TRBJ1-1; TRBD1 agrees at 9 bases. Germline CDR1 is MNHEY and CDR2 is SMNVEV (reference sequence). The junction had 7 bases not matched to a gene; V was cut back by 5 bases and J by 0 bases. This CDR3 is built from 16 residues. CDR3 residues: CASSSYRGLVNTEAFF. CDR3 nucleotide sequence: TGTGCCAGCAGTAGTTACAGGGGGCTGGTGAACACTGAAGCTTTCTTT.

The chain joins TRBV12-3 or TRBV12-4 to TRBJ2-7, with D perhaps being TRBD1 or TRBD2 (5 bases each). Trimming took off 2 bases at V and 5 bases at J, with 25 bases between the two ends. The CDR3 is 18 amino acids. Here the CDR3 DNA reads TGTGCCAGCAGTTTATGGATAGGTGGGGGACCATTAAGTAACGAGCAGTACTTC. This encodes CASSLWIGGGPLSNEQYF.

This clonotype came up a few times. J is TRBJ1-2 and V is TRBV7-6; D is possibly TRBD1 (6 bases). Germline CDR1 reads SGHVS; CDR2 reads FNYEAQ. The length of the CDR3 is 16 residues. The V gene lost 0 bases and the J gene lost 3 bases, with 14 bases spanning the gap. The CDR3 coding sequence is TGTGCCAGCAGCTTAGCGTCGGGGGGCGCTGACTATGGCTACACCTTC. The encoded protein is CASSLASGGADYGYTF.

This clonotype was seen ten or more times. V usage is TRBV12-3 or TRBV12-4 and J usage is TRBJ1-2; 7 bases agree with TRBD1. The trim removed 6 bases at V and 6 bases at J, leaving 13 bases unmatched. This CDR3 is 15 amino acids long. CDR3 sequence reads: CASSHLTGTVDGYTF. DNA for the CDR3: TGTGCCAGCAGCCACTTAACCGGGACAGTCGATGGCTACACCTTC.

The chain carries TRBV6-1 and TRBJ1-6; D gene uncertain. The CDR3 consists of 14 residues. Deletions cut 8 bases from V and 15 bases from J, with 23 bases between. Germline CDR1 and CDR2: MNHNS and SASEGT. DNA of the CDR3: TGTGCCAGCTCACCCGGCCGGGCCCCTATCTTCCTCCACTTT. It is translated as CASSPGRAPIFLHF.

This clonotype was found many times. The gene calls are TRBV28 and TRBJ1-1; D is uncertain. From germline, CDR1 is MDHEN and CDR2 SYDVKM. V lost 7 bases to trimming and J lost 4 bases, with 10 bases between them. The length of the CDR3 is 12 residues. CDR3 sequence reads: CASKPAFTEAFF. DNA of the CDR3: TGTGCCAGCAAACCGGCATTCACTGAAGCTTTCTTT.

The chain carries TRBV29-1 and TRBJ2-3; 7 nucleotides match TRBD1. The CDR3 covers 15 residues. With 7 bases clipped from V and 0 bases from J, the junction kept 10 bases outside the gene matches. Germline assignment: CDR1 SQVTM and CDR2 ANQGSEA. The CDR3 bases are TGCAGCGGATACGGACAGGCAGCTAGCACAGATACGCAGTATTTT. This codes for CSGYGQAASTDTQYF.

The CDR3 coding sequence is TGTGCCAGTAGCCCGGGGCAGGATTTTTTGTACGAGCAGTACTTC. The encoded protein is CASSPGQDFLYEQYF. J is TRBJ2-7 and V is TRBV19; D might be TRBD1 or TRBD2, each matching 5 bases. The V gene lost 6 bases and the J gene lost 4 bases, with 19 bases spanning the gap. Germline V lookup: CDR1 LNHDA, CDR2 SQIVND (reference sequence). This CDR3 has 15 residues.

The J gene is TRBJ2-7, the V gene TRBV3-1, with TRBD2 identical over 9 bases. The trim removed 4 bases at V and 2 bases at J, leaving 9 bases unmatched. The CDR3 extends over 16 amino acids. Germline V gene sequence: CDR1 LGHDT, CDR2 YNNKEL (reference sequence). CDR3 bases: TGTGCCAGCAGCCCCCTTTCGACTAGCGGCACCTACGAGCAGTACTTC. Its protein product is CASSPLSTSGTYEQYF.

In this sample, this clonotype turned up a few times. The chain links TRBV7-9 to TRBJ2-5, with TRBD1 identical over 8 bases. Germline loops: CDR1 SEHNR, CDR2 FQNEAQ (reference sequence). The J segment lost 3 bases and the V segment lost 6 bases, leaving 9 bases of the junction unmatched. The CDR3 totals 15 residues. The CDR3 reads CASSFPRGLEETQYF. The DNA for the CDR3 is TGTGCCAGCAGTTTCCCCAGGGGGCTTGAAGAGACCCAGTACTTC.

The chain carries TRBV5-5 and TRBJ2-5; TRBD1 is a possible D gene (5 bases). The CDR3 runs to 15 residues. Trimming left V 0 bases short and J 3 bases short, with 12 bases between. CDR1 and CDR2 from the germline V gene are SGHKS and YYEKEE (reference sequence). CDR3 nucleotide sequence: TGTGCCAGCAGCTTGGTTCCGACAGATAAAGAGACCCAGTACTTC. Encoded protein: CASSLVPTDKETQYF.

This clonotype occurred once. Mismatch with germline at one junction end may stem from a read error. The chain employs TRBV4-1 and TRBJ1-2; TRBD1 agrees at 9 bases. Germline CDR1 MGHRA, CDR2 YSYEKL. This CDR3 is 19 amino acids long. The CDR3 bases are TGCACCAGCAGCCAGGGAGAGGGGACAGGGATTCTTTCTAACTATGGCTACACCTTC. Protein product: CTSSQGEGTGILSNYGYTF.

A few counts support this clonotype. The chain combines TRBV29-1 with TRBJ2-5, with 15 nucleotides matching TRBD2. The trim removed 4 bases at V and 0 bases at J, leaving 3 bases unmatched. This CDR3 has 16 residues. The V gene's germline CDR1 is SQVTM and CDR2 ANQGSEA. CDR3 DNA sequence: TGCAGCGTTGGCGGGACTAGCGGGAGGTACCAAGAGACCCAGTACTTC. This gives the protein CSVGGTSGRYQETQYF.

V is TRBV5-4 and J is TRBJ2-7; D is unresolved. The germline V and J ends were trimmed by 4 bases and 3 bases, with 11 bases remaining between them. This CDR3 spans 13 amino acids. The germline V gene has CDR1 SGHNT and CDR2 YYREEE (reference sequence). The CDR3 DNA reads TGTGCCAGCAGCCAGTTTTGGGGCTACGAGCAGTACTTC. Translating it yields CASSQFWGYEQYF.

CDR3 coding DNA: TGTGCCAGCAGTTACGGGGCAGGACCCTACGAGCAGTACTTC. Translation gives CASSYGAGPYEQYF. The V gene is TRBV6-5, the J gene TRBJ2-7, with a weak D call TRBD1 (5 bases). CDR1 and CDR2 (germline): MNHEY, SVGAGI. Deletions cut 2 bases from V and 2 bases from J, with 10 bases between. The CDR3 extends over 14 amino acids.

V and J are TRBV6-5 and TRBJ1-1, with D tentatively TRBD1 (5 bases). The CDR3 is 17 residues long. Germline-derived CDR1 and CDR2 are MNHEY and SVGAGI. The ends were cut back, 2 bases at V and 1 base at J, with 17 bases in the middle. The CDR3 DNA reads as TGTGCCAGCAGTTACCGACGGACTTTGACAGAGAACACTGAAGCTTTCTTT. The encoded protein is CASSYRRTLTENTEAFF.

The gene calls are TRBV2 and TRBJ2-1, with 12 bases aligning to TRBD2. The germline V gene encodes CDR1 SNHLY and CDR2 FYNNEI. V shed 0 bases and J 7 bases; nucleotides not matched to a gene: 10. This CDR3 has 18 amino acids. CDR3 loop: CASSEALTSGSPLNEQFF. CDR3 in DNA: TGTGCCAGCAGTGAAGCGCTGACTAGCGGGAGCCCTTTGAATGAGCAGTTCTTC.

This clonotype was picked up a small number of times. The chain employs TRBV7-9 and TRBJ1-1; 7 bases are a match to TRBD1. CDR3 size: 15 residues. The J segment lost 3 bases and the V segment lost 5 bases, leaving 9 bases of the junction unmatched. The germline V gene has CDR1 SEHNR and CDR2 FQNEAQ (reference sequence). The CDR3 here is CASSGNRDSHTEAFF. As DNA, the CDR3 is TGTGCCAGCAGCGGTAACCGGGACAGTCACACTGAAGCTTTCTTT.

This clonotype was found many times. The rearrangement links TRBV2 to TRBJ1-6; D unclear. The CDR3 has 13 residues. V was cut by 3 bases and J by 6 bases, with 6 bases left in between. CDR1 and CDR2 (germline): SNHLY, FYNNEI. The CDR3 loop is CASSDTVNSPLHF. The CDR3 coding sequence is TGTGCCAGCAGTGATACTGTTAATTCACCCCTCCACTTT.